What follows are 7 T cell receptor beta chains derived from one specimen sequenced in a study of control samples from healthy donors and cancer patients. This table comes from immunoSEQ multiplex PCR, and its TCRdb copy is limited to in-frame clones, with some not included. The sample yields around 140,000 clones, about 89% seen once. Sequencing input: blood. These receptors were obtained from a man between 18 and 29 years old in good health.

J is TRBJ1-3 and V is TRBV5-5, with a tentative D call TRBD1 (5 bases). The CDR3 totals 16 residues. From germline, CDR1 is SGHKS and CDR2 YYEKEE (reference sequence). The V gene lost 0 bases and the J gene lost 7 bases, with 17 bases spanning the gap. The CDR3 sequence is CASSLEPGLWGNTIYF. The CDR3 coding sequence is TGTGCCAGCAGCTTGGAGCCAGGGCTTTGGGGGAACACCATATATTTT. Looking up the rest from reference TRBV5-5 and TRBJ1-3 gives the full variable domain: DAGVTQSPTHLIKTRGQQVTLRCSPISGHKSVSWYQQVLGQGPQFIFQYYEKEERGRGNFPDRFSARQFPNYSSELNVNALLLGDSALYLCASSLEPGLWGNTIYFGEGSWLTVV.

The rearrangement links TRBV9 to TRBJ1-4; 7 bases map to TRBD1. The CDR3 runs to 12 residues. Germline values: CDR1 SGDLS, CDR2 YYNGEE. The V gene end was trimmed by 0 bases and the J gene end by 12 bases; junction bases not matched to a gene: 2. The chain's CDR3 is CASSVGGGQLFF. Here the CDR3 DNA reads TGTGCCAGCAGCGTAGGAGGGGGCCAACTGTTTTTT. The full variable domain, rest sourced from reference TRBV9 and TRBJ1-4, is DSGVTQTPKHLITATGQRVTLRCSPRSGDLSVYWYQQSLDQGLQFLIQYYNGEERAKGNILERFSAQQFPDLHSELNLSSLELGDSALYFCASSVGGGQLFFGSGTQLSVL.

The chain joins TRBV2 to TRBJ2-7; the D gene could be TRBD1 or TRBD2 (5 bases each). Looked up from germline, CDR1 is SNHLY and CDR2 is FYNNEI. The V and J ends lost 2 bases and 5 bases respectively, with 25 bases between them. The CDR3 runs 18 residues. Written as DNA, the CDR3 is TGTGCCAGCAGTGAAAGAGGGGTGTTGTGGAGAGCTGATAACGAGCAGTACTTC. This codes for CASSERGVLWRADNEQYF.

This clone is a singleton in its sample. The chain is built from TRBV7-2 and TRBJ1-5; D gene unclear. Germline V gene lookup returns CDR1 SGHTA and CDR2 FQGNSA. Trimming removed 1 base at V and 6 bases at J, with 4 bases between. The CDR3 is made up of 12 amino acids. In DNA, the CDR3 is TGTGCCAGCAGCTTAGAGGGTCAGCCCCAGCATTTT. Its translation: CASSLEGQPQHF.

The CDR3 loop is CASSLDSSQGNHEQYF. The CDR3 nucleotides are TGTGCCAGCAGCTTAGATAGTTCACAGGGGAACCACGAGCAGTACTTC. The chain links TRBV11-2 to TRBJ2-7; TRBD1 agrees at 7 bases. This CDR3 comprises 16 residues. CDR1 is SGHAT and CDR2 is FQNNGV in the germline V gene. Germline trimming cut 0 bases from V and 5 bases from J; bases unmatched to any gene: 10.

The chain is built from TRBV24-1 and TRBJ1-2; D is unresolved. The CDR3 has 13 amino acids. V dropped 4 bases and J dropped 2 bases, with 7 bases sitting between them. CDR1 is KGHDR, CDR2 SFDVKD, per germline. The CDR3 DNA reads as TGTGCCACCAGTGAGAACGAGAACTATGGCTACACCTTC. Encoded protein: CATSENENYGYTF.

The chain has TRBV3-1 (or the pseudogene TRBV3-2) and TRBJ2-3; tentatively, D is TRBD2 (5 bases). The CDR3 runs 14 residues. Germline V gives CDR1 LGHDT, CDR2 YNNKEL (reference sequence). Trimming shortened V by 2 bases and J by 0 bases, and 6 bases separated the two germline ends. The CDR3 reads CASSQRTSTDTQYF. For the CDR3, the DNA is TGTGCCAGCAGCCAACGGACTAGCACAGATACGCAGTATTTT.